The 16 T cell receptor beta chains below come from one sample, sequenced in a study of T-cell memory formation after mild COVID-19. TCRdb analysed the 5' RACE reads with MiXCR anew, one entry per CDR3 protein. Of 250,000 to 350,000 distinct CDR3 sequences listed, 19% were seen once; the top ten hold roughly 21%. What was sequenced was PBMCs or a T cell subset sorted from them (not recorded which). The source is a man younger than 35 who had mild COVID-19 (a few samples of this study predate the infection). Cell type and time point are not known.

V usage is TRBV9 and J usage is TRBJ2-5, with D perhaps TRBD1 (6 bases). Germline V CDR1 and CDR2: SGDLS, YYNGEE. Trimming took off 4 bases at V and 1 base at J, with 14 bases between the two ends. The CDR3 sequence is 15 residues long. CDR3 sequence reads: CASSLRTESQETQYF. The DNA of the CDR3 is TGTGCCAGCAGCCTCCGGACAGAAAGCCAAGAGACCCAGTACTTC.

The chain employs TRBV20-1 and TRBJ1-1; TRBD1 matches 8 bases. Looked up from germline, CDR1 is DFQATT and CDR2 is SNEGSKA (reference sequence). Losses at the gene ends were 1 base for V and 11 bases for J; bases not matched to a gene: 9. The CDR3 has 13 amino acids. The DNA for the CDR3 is TGCAGTGCTAGAGGACGCAACAGGGGGGGGGCTTTCTTT. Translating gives CSARGRNRGGAFF.

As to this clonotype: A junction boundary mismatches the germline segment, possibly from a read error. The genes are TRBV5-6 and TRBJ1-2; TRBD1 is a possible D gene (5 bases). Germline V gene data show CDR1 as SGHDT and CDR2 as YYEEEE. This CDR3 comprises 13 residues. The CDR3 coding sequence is TGTGGCAGCAGCTCTACAGGCTCCTATGGCTACACCTTC. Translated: CGSSSTGSYGYTF.

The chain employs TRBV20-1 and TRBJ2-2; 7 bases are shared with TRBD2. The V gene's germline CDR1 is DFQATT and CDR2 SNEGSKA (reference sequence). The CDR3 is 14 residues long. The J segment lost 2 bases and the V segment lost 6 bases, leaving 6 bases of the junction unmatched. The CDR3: CSAPGLSNTGELFF. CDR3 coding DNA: TGCAGTGCACCGGGACTATCAAACACCGGGGAGCTGTTTTTT.

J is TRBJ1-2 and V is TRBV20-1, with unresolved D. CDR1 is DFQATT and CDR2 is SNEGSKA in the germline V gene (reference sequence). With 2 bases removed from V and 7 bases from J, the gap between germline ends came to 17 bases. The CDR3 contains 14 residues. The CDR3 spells CSARPADGLGGYTF. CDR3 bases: TGCAGTGCTAGACCAGCGGACGGCCTCGGTGGCTACACCTTC.

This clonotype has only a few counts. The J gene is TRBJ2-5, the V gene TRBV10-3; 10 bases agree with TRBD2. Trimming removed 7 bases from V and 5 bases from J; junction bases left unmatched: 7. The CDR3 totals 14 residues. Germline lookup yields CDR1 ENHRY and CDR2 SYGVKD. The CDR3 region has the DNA TGTGCCATCACAAGCGGGGGGGCTCTTGAGACCCAGTACTTC. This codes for CAITSGGALETQYF.

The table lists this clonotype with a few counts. DNA for the CDR3: TGTGCCATCAGTAAACTTGCCGGGACAGGGTCCAATGAGCAGTTCTTC. Protein product: CAISKLAGTGSNEQFF. This chain links TRBV10-3 with TRBJ2-1; TRBD1 matches 9 bases. Per the germline V gene, CDR1 is ENHRY and CDR2 is SYGVKD. V lost 5 bases, J lost 6 bases, and 11 bases stayed unmatched. The CDR3 spans 16 residues.

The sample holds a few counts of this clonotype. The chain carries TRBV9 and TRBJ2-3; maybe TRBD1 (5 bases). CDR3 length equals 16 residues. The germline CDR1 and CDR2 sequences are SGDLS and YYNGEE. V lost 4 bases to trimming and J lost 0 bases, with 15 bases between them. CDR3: CASSPHSRQSTDTQYF. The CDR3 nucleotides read TGTGCCAGCAGCCCACATAGCCGACAGAGCACAGATACGCAGTATTTT.

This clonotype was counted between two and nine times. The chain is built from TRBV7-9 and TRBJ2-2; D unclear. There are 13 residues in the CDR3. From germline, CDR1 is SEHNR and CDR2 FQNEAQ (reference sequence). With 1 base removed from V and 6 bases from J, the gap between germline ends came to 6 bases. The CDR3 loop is CASSLDLSGELFF. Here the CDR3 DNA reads TGTGCCAGCAGCTTAGACCTGTCCGGGGAGCTGTTTTTT.

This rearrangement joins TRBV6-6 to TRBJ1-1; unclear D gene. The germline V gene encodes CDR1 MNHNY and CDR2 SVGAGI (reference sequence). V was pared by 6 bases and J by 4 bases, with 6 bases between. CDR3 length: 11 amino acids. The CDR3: CASSPSTEAFF. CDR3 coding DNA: TGTGCCAGCAGCCCCAGCACTGAAGCTTTCTTT.

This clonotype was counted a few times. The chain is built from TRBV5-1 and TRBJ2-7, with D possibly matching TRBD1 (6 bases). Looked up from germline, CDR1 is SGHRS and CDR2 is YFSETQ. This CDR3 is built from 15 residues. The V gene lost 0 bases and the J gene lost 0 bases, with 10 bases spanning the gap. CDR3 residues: CASSLDRVSSYEQYF. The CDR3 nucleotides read TGCGCCAGCAGCTTGGACAGGGTGAGCTCCTACGAGCAGTACTTC.

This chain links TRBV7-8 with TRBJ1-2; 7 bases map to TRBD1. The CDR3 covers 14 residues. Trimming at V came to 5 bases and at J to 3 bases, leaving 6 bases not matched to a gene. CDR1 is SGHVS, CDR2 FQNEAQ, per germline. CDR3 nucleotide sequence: TGTGCCAGCAGCCCGGGACAGCCTTACTATGGCTACACCTTC. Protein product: CASSPGQPYYGYTF. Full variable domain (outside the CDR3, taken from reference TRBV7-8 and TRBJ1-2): GAGVSQSPRYKVAKRGQDVALRCDPISGHVSLFWYQQALGQGPEFLTYFQNEAQLDKSGLPSDRFFAERPEGSVSTLKIQRTQQEDSAVYLCASSPGQPYYGYTFGSGTRLTVV.

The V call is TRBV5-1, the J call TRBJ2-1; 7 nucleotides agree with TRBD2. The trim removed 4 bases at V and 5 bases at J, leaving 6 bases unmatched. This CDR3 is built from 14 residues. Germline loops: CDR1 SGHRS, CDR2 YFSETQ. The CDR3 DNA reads TGCGCCAGCAGCCCCGGGGGGAATGACAATGAGCAGTTCTTC. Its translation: CASSPGGNDNEQFF.

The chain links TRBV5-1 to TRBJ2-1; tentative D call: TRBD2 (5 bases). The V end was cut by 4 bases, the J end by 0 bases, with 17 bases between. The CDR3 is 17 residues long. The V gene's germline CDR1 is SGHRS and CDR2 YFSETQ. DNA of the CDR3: TGCGCCAGCAGCCTGATGGCCAAGGCGGGCTCCTACAATGAGCAGTTCTTC. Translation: CASSLMAKAGSYNEQFF.

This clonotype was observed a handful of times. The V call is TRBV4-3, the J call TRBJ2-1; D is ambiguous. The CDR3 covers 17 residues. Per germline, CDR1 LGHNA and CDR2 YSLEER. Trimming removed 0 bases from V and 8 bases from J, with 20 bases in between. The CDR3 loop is CASSQDGVSSSGDEQFF. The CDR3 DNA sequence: TGCGCCAGCAGCCAAGATGGGGTCTCCTCTAGTGGAGATGAGCAGTTCTTC.

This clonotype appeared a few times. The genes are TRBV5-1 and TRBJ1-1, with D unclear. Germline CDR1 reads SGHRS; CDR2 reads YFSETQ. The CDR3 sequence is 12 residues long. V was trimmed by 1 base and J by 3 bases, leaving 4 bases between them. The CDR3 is CASSLHDTEAFF. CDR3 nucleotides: TGCGCCAGCAGCTTGCATGACACTGAAGCTTTCTTT.